Following are 12 T cell receptor beta chains from one sample sequenced in a study of tumor and adjacent non-tumor tissue in lung cancer. This sample's RNA came from whole unsorted tissue. The normal lung tissue was taken more than 3 cm from the tumor edge. Three rounds of nested PCR, following a modified ARM-PCR protocol, produced the TCRbeta library. TCRdb fed the multiplex PCR reads into MiXCR, producing one record per CDR3 protein. The sample has more than 85,000 distinct CDR3 sequences; more than 55% are singletons. Material for sequencing was distant non-tumor lung tissue. The receptors derive from a young man with non-small cell lung cancer.

This chain links TRBV5-4 with TRBJ2-7, with 8 positions matching TRBD1. The CDR3 is 14 residues long. Germline CDR1 is SGHNT and CDR2 is YYREEE (reference sequence). V was pared by 0 bases and J by 3 bases, with 2 bases of the junction left unmatched. CDR3 in amino acids: CASSLEGQDYEQYF. The CDR3 region has the DNA TGTGCCAGCAGCTTGGAGGGACAGGACTACGAGCAGTACTTC.

The genes are TRBV30 and TRBJ2-5; 9 bases map to TRBD2. V lost 2 bases to trimming and J lost 5 bases; unmatched junction nucleotides: 15. The CDR3 runs 17 residues. Germline CDR1 GTSNPN, CDR2 SVGIG (reference sequence). CDR3 in DNA: TGTGCCTGGAGTCCCCCAGCGGGAGGTCTTTCTTCGGAGACCCAGTACTTC. This sequence encodes CAWSPPAGGLSSETQYF.

On this clonotype itself: A much larger clonotype is one base distant, so this may be a read error. The chain uses TRBV5-6 and TRBJ1-2, with D unresolved. Germline values: CDR1 SGHDT, CDR2 YYEEEE. Trimming took 4 bases from V and 8 from J, leaving 9 bases between them. CDR3 size: 11 residues. CDR3 amino acids: CASSPEEGYTF. DNA of the CDR3: TGTGCCAGCAGCCCCGAGGAAGGCTACACCTTC.

By its share, this clonotype is medium-sized (0.01 to 0.1%). The chain uses TRBV4-3 and TRBJ2-3; no firm D call. The V gene's germline CDR1 is LGHNA and CDR2 YSLEER. V gave up 0 bases and J gave up 1 base, with 5 bases separating them. The CDR3 loop spans 14 amino acids. This CDR3 reads CASSQDQGTDTQYF. For the CDR3, the DNA is TGCGCCAGCAGCCAAGATCAGGGCACAGATACGCAGTATTTT.

Note on this clonotype: As the CDR3 is not closed by the conserved phenylalanine or tryptophan, this likely results from a read error. CDR3 coding DNA: TGTGCCAGCAGTCAACTCGACAGAAATAATCAGCCCCAGCATCTT. Encoded protein: CASSQLDRNNQPQHL. J is TRBJ1-5 and V is TRBV28, with D maybe TRBD1 (5 bases). Trimming took off 5 bases at V and 4 bases at J, with 15 bases between the two ends. The CDR3 extends over 15 amino acids. Germline V gene sequence: CDR1 MDHEN, CDR2 SYDVKM.

With respect to this clonotype: Relative to the germline gene, one junction end is altered; a read error may explain this. CDR3 amino acids: CSAITGTAAYKQYF. The DNA for the CDR3 is TGCAGTGCAATCACCGGGACAGCAGCCTACAAGCAGTACTTC. This sequence joins TRBV20-1 and TRBJ2-7; TRBD1 aligns across 7 bases. This CDR3 has 14 residues. Germline CDR1 reads DFQATT; CDR2 reads SNEGSKA (reference sequence).

Regarding this clonotype: This is likely a read error, given that the CDR3 carries no conserved phenylalanine or tryptophan at its end. The limits of the CDR3 on the DNA are not certain, so only TCRdb's listed CDR3 is given. The chain has TRBV11-3 and TRBJ2-1. The germline CDR1 and CDR2 sequences are SGHNT and YENEEA. Counting both end residues, the CDR3 totals 13 amino acids. This CDR3 is CSSSPTPGNEPTL.

The sample holds a few counts of this clonotype. A much larger clone is a single base away; this may be a read error. V and J are TRBV20-1 and TRBJ2-1, with a weak D call TRBD1 (5 bases). The CDR3 is 14 amino acids. Germline CDR1 DFQATT, CDR2 SNEGSKA (reference sequence). The CDR3 bases are TGCAGTGCTAGAGATGGGCAGGGTTTGGATGAGCACTTCTTC. The encoded protein is CSARDGQGLDEHFF.

This clonotype was seen many times. A much bigger clone sits one base away, suggesting this may be a read error. This chain joins TRBV11-3 and TRBJ1-2; D remains unclear. Germline V gene sequence: CDR1 SGHNT, CDR2 YENEEA. This CDR3 comprises 14 residues. CDR3 sequence reads: CVSSVSPGGDGYTF. CDR3 nucleotide sequence: TGTGTCAGCAGCGTTAGTCCCGGCGGCGATGGCTACACCTTC.

This clonotype was counted between two and nine times. A much more abundant neighbour one base away suggests this may be a read error. CDR3 in DNA: TGCAGTACTAGAGAGGGACAGGGCCACGAGCAGTACTTC. Its translation is CSTREGQGHEQYF. The chain couples TRBV20-1 to TRBJ2-7; 9 bases align to TRBD1. There are 13 residues in the CDR3. Germline V CDR1 and CDR2: DFQATT, SNEGSKA (reference sequence).

This clonotype was recorded at least ten times. This chain links TRBV20-1 with TRBJ1-2; D uncertain. The CDR3 runs to 11 residues. The germline CDR1 and CDR2 sequences are DFQATT and SNEGSKA (reference sequence). V lost 4 bases and J 6 bases, leaving 9 bases between the germline ends. Written as DNA, the CDR3 is TGCAGTGCTAACACCGGGGATGGCTACACCTTC. This encodes CSANTGDGYTF.

Concerning this clonotype: One end of the junction is discordant with germline, which a read error may explain. V usage is TRBV5-1 and J usage is TRBJ1-5, with 7 bases aligning to TRBD1. CDR1 and CDR2 (germline): SGHRS, YFSETQ. The CDR3 has 15 amino acids. The CDR3 region has the DNA TGCGCCAGCAACTTGAGGGGAGGGGGCGATCAGCCCCAGCATTTT. This sequence encodes CASNLRGGGDQPQHF.